This T cell receptor (beta chain) appears in the sequencing data of a study of T cell clonality in common variable immunodeficiency. Broader study findings: Compared with controls, CVID subjects had fewer shared TCRbeta clones.

The method was immunoSEQ multiplex PCR; TCRdb's version includes in-frame clones alone and lacks a portion of them. The repertoire consists of tens of thousands of clones, none detected only once. On this clone itself: Its antigen is currently unknown.

The clonotype originates from a person aged 18-70 years in good health. What was sequenced was peripheral blood mononuclear cells.

The CDR3 DNA, read in part, is TGTGCCAGCCAGGAGACGACAGGGGCTAACTATGGC. It specifies CASQETTGANYG. From start to end, the CDR3 is CASQETTGANYGYTF. The chain uses TRBV2 and TRBJ1-2; 8 positions agree with TRBD1. The DNA ends 3 residues before the CDR3 does, and the rest of the CDR3 is filled in from the germline J gene. The CDR3 runs 15 residues. Trimming at V came to 8 bases and at J to 0 bases, leaving 8 bases not matched to a gene. Germline CDR1 is SNHLY and CDR2 is FYNNEI.